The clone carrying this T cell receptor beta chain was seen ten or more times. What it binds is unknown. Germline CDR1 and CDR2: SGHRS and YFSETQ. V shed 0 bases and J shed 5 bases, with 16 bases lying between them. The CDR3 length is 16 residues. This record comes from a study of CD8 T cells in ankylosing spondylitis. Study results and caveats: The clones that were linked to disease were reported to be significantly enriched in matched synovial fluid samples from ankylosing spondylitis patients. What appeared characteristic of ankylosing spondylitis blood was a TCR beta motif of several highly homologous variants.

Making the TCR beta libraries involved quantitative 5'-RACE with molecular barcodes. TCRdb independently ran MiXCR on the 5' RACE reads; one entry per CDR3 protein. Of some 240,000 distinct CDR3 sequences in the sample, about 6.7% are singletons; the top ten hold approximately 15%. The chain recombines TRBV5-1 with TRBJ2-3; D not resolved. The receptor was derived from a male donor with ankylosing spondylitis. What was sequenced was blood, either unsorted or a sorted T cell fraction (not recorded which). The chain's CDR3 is CASSLAVQRSVDTQYF. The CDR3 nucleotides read TGCGCCAGCAGCTTGGCGGTCCAAAGATCGGTAGATACGCAGTATTTT.